This T cell receptor beta chain was obtained from a study of T cell responses to AZD1222 COVID-19 vaccine. The repertoire was sequenced with immunoSEQ multiplex PCR; TCRdb's copy has only in-frame clones and lacks some. The sample contains roughly 140,000 clones, about 87% of which appear only once. This clone is a singleton in its sample. The CDR3 spans 17 residues. The V gene's germline CDR1 is SNHLY and CDR2 FYNNEI. The trim removed 6 bases at V and 0 bases at J, leaving 9 bases unmatched. The source is an adult in good health. The chain uses TRBV2 and TRBJ1-4; 8 bases are shared with TRBD1. The sample was peripheral blood, taken on day 0 of MenACWY control vaccination. CDR3 DNA: TGTGCCAGCAGCAGAGGACAGGGATTACCAACTAATGAAAAACTGTTTTTT. Translated, it gives CASSRGQGLPTNEKLFF. The full variable domain, rest sourced from reference TRBV2 and TRBJ1-4, is EPEVTQTPSHQVTQMGQEVILRCVPISNHLYFYWYRQILGQKVEFLVSFYNNEISEKSEIFDDQFSVERPDGSNFTLKIRSTKLEDSAMYFCASSRGQGLPTNEKLFFGSGTQLSVL.